The clone carrying this T cell receptor beta chain was observed at least ten times. This record comes from a study of regulatory T cells in long-lasting Graves disease. Time point specified: newly diagnosed GD, antithyroid drugs for less than 3 months. RNA isolated from PBMCs was used to make the TCR library. Arm-PCR with iRepertoire HTBI primers amplified the CDR3 regions for these TCR beta libraries. MiXCR, applied by TCRdb to the multiplex PCR reads, yields one record per CDR3 protein. The table records some 410,000 distinct CDR3 sequences, roughly 15% of them present only once. The CDR3 is 11 amino acids. Trimming cost V 7 bases and J 7 bases, with 10 bases left between them. Germline lookup yields CDR1 SNHLY and CDR2 FYNNEI. These data are also associated with another study on T cells in Graves' hyperthyroidism and ophthalmopathy.

The chain has TRBV2 and TRBJ1-1; D remains unclear. The source is a woman under 40 with Graves disease. This material consisted of peripheral blood mononuclear cells (PBMCs), taken at new diagnosis, from a patient treated with antithyroid drugs. For the CDR3, the DNA is TGTGCCAGCAATGGTGGAAATGAAGCTTTCTTT. Protein sequence: CASNGGNEAFF.